These 29 T cell receptor beta chains share one sample of origin, sequenced in a study of blood T cell repertoires in COVID-19. Here immunoSEQ multiplex PCR was the method, and the copy in TCRdb shows in-frame clones only, minus some. The sample has more than 200,000 clones, around four fifths seen once. The sample was peripheral blood. The receptors here all came from a man in his sixties with acute or convalescent COVID-19.

This sequence joins TRBV19 and TRBJ2-1, with 9 nucleotides matching TRBD2. The CDR3 covers 14 residues. Germline CDR1 and CDR2: LNHDA and SQIVND (reference sequence). V shed 3 bases and J 10 bases; nucleotides not matched to a gene: 7. CDR3 coding DNA: TGTGCCAGTAGTATCCGCGGGAGGGCGGGGGAGCAGTTCTTC. Amino acid sequence: CASSIRGRAGEQFF.

This sequence joins TRBV3-1 (or the pseudogene TRBV3-2) and TRBJ2-2, with 9 bases lining up with TRBD1. V lost 5 bases and J lost 4; bases outside the gene matches: 8. The germline V gene has CDR1 LGHDT and CDR2 YNNKEL (reference sequence). This CDR3 is 16 amino acids long. The CDR3 DNA follows: TGTGCCAGCAGCTACCCGGGACAGGGACGCACCGGGGAGCTGTTTTTT. Amino acid sequence: CASSYPGQGRTGELFF.

The rearrangement uses TRBV19 and TRBJ1-4, with 8 positions matching TRBD1. This CDR3 comprises 15 residues. Germline CDR1 LNHDA, CDR2 SQIVND (reference sequence). V lost 3 bases, J lost 8 bases, and 8 bases stayed unmatched. The DNA of the CDR3 is TGTGCCAGTAGTATTCGTCAGGGGGCCCGGGAAAAACTGTTTTTT. This gives the protein CASSIRQGAREKLFF.

This sequence joins TRBV7-9 and TRBJ1-5; tentatively, D is TRBD1 (5 bases). Trimming shortened V by 4 bases and J by 2 bases, and 9 bases separated the two germline ends. This CDR3 has 14 amino acids. Germline V gene data show CDR1 as SEHNR and CDR2 as FQNEAQ (reference sequence). The CDR3 here is CASSSSTGNQPQHF. The CDR3 region has the DNA TGTGCCAGCAGCTCCTCGACAGGCAATCAGCCCCAGCATTTT.

The rearrangement uses TRBV5-1 and TRBJ1-1, with 10 nucleotides matching TRBD1. The trim removed 1 base at V and 2 bases at J, leaving 5 bases unmatched. This CDR3 has 16 residues. Germline loops: CDR1 SGHRS, CDR2 YFSETQ. The CDR3 is CASSLTGDRGNTEAFF. In DNA form, the CDR3 reads TGCGCCAGCAGCTTGACAGGGGACAGGGGAAACACTGAAGCTTTCTTT.

In this sample, this clone turned up once. The V gene is TRBV5-1, the J gene TRBJ2-5; 9 bases match TRBD2. The ends lost 0 bases at V and 5 bases at J; junction bases unmatched: 8. In germline, CDR1 is SGHRS, CDR2 YFSETQ. This CDR3 contains 16 residues. DNA of the CDR3: TGCGCCAGCAGCTTGGTCGGCGGGGGGGTTCGCGAGACCCAGTACTTC. Translated: CASSLVGGGVRETQYF.

The chain has TRBV29-1 and TRBJ2-1, with a tentative D call TRBD1 (6 bases). The CDR3 runs 12 residues. Trimming cost V 8 bases and J 12 bases, with 20 bases left between them. Germline CDR1 reads SQVTM; CDR2 reads ANQGSEA. This CDR3 reads CSMLEGGQWQFF. CDR3 sequence (DNA): TGCAGCATGCTCGAAGGGGGTCAATGGCAGTTCTTC.

About this clone: The junction departs from the called germline gene at one end, perhaps through a read error. The chain couples TRBV12-3 or TRBV12-4 to TRBJ2-2, with D unclear. The CDR3 has 11 amino acids. In nucleotides, the CDR3 is TGTGCCAGCAGGGCCACCTGGGAGCTGTTTTTT. As protein: CASRATWELFF.

The gene calls are TRBV7-2 and TRBJ2-3; weak D call: TRBD1 (6 bases). CDR1 is SGHTA, CDR2 FQGNSA, per germline. The V end lost 4 bases, the J end lost 8 bases, and 28 bases lay between the germline ends. The CDR3 has 18 residues. CDR3 in DNA: TGTGCCAGCAGCTCCCGCCCTCGGGACACGCAAGTCGGGACTACGCAGTATTTT. It is translated as CASSSRPRDTQVGTTQYF.

DNA for the CDR3: TGTGCCAGCAGTTACGGGGGACAGCTGAGGGTCAAGACCCAGTACTTC. It codes for CASSYGGQLRVKTQYF. The chain uses TRBV6-6 and TRBJ2-5, with TRBD1 matching over 7 bases. The CDR3 contains 16 residues. Germline values: CDR1 MNHNY, CDR2 SVGAGI (reference sequence). Trimming took 2 bases from V and 6 from J; bases not matched to a gene: 12.

This chain links TRBV19 with TRBJ2-1; 12 bases fit TRBD2. V shed 7 bases, J shed 10 bases, and the junction held 14 bases outside the gene matches. The CDR3 consists of 16 residues. In germline, CDR1 is LNHDA, CDR2 SQIVND (reference sequence). As DNA, the CDR3 is TGTGCCAGTACCCTCCGACTAGCGGGAGCGGAAAAGGAGCAGTTCTTC. Translating it yields CASTLRLAGAEKEQFF.

The CDR3 region has the DNA TGTGCCAGCAGTCCAGGGGGATCCTATAATTCACCCCTCCACTTT. The encoded protein is CASSPGGSYNSPLHF. The rearrangement links TRBV6-5 to TRBJ1-6; TRBD1 aligns across 7 bases. Germline V gives CDR1 MNHEY, CDR2 SVGAGI. The CDR3 extends over 15 amino acids. The J segment lost 1 base and the V segment lost 5 bases, leaving 2 bases of the junction unmatched.

J is TRBJ1-6 and V is TRBV7-3; D might be TRBD1 (5 bases). CDR3 length: 14 amino acids. Trimming took off 6 bases at V and 10 bases at J, with 16 bases between the two ends. From germline, CDR1 is SGHTA and CDR2 FQGTGA. The CDR3 protein is CASSRGGTGSPLHF. DNA of the CDR3: TGTGCCAGCAGTCGAGGAGGGACGGGGTCACCCCTCCACTTT.

This chain joins TRBV10-3 and TRBJ2-1, with D hard to call. CDR3 length: 12 amino acids. Deletions cut 7 bases from V and 7 bases from J, with 11 bases between. CDR1 and CDR2 (germline): ENHRY, SYGVKD. The CDR3 coding sequence is TGTGCCATCAACAAAGACGGGAATGAGCAGTTCTTC. Translated: CAINKDGNEQFF.

V and J are TRBV18 and TRBJ1-5; D is perhaps TRBD1 (5 bases). The CDR3 runs 15 residues. V was cut by 0 bases and J by 7 bases, with 13 bases left in between. Germline V lookup: CDR1 KGHSH, CDR2 LQKENI. The CDR3 loop reads CASSPPPGGSQPQHF. Written as DNA, the CDR3 is TGTGCCAGCTCACCACCGCCGGGGGGGAGCCAGCCCCAGCATTTT.

The chain has TRBV3-1 (or the pseudogene TRBV3-2) and TRBJ2-3; D is uncertain. The V end lost 1 base, the J end lost 2 bases, and 19 bases lay between the germline ends. The germline gives CDR1 LGHDT, CDR2 YNNKEL (reference sequence). The CDR3 has 18 residues. CDR3 nucleotide sequence: TGTGCCAGCAGCCAAGTGGTCTCGCGCGATAAAATCACAGATACGCAGTATTTT. It yields the protein CASSQVVSRDKITDTQYF.

The V call is TRBV28, the J call TRBJ1-6; 8 positions match TRBD1. CDR3 length: 16 amino acids. CDR1 and CDR2 (germline): MDHEN, SYDVKM. Losses at the gene ends were 4 bases for V and 7 bases for J; bases not matched to a gene: 9. Here the CDR3 reads CASSSIPGTGNSPLHF. DNA of the CDR3: TGTGCCAGCAGTTCAATCCCCGGGACAGGCAATTCACCCCTCCACTTT.

V and J are TRBV19 and TRBJ1-4; TRBD1 agrees at 10 bases. This CDR3 region has 15 residues. With 4 bases clipped from V and 12 bases from J, the junction kept 11 bases outside the gene matches. Germline CDR1 is LNHDA and CDR2 is SQIVND (reference sequence). This chain's CDR3 is CASSRTGGFRGELFF. The CDR3 DNA follows: TGTGCCAGTAGTAGGACAGGGGGATTTCGAGGTGAACTGTTTTTT.

The chain recombines TRBV2 with TRBJ2-3; D is possibly TRBD2 (6 bases). Trimming removed 8 bases at V and 2 bases at J, with 17 bases between. CDR3 length: 15 residues. The germline V gene encodes CDR1 SNHLY and CDR2 FYNNEI. The CDR3 DNA reads TGTGCCAGCCGAGGGACTGCCTCCCCCACAGATACGCAGTATTTT. It specifies CASRGTASPTDTQYF.

This clone was detected once. The rearrangement links TRBV7-2 to TRBJ2-5, with TRBD2 identical over 7 bases. CDR3 length equals 13 residues. Trimming cost V 5 bases and J 5 bases; bases outside gene matches: 5. Germline V gene lookup returns CDR1 SGHTA and CDR2 FQGNSA. The CDR3 DNA is TGTGCCAGCAGCCCAACAGCGGGGGAGACCCAGTACTTC. It codes for CASSPTAGETQYF.

The sample holds a few counts of this clone. The chain links TRBV18 to TRBJ1-4, with D hard to call. V lost 4 bases and J 0 bases, leaving 9 bases between the germline ends. Germline-derived CDR1 and CDR2 are KGHSH and LQKENI. This CDR3 is 15 amino acids long. The DNA for the CDR3 is TGTGCCAGCTCACTGGAGGCTGCAACTAATGAAAAACTGTTTTTT. Translated, it gives CASSLEAATNEKLFF.

The gene calls are TRBV19 and TRBJ2-7, with 8 bases matching TRBD1. V was pared by 7 bases and J by 3 bases, with 5 bases of the junction left unmatched. CDR3 length equals 13 residues. Germline lookup yields CDR1 LNHDA and CDR2 SQIVND (reference sequence). For the CDR3, the DNA is TGTGCCAGTACCCAGGGGGCTTACTACGAGCAGTACTTC. Its protein product is CASTQGAYYEQYF.

The V gene is TRBV6-5, the J gene TRBJ2-7; tentative D call: TRBD2 (5 bases). Germline V CDR1 and CDR2: MNHEY, SVGAGI. CDR3 length: 13 amino acids. V was shortened by 6 bases and J by 3 bases, with 12 bases between the two germline ends. The CDR3 nucleotides are TGTGCCAGCAGCATACGGGGTTTCTACGAGCAGTACTTC. Its translation is CASSIRGFYEQYF.

The chain employs TRBV9 and TRBJ1-1; possible D gene TRBD1, 6 bases. The V end was cut by 0 bases, the J end by 0 bases, with 12 bases between. The CDR3 has 16 residues. From germline, CDR1 is SGDLS and CDR2 YYNGEE. CDR3 bases: TGTGCCAGCAGCGTAGGTGGGGGCCCTATGAACACTGAAGCTTTCTTT. It yields the protein CASSVGGGPMNTEAFF.

V usage is TRBV7-8 and J usage is TRBJ1-6; TRBD1 matches 9 bases. Germline CDR1 and CDR2: SGHVS and FQNEAQ. The CDR3 contains 14 residues. The V gene end was trimmed by 3 bases and the J gene end by 10 bases; junction bases not matched to a gene: 4. CDR3 DNA sequence: TGTGCCAGCAGCTTGGGACAGGGTGACTCACCCCTCCACTTT. Translating it yields CASSLGQGDSPLHF.

V usage is TRBV5-1 and J usage is TRBJ2-1, with a weak D call TRBD2 (7 bases). The V end was cut by 4 bases, the J end by 2 bases, with 13 bases between. Germline V CDR1 and CDR2: SGHRS, YFSETQ. This CDR3 is 15 amino acids long. CDR3 sequence: CASSPTGGPYNEQFF. Here the CDR3 DNA reads TGCGCCAGCAGCCCCACGGGGGGCCCCTACAATGAGCAGTTCTTC.

This clone was picked up one time. V and J are TRBV6-5 and TRBJ1-1, with 7 bases identical to TRBD1. The germline V gene encodes CDR1 MNHEY and CDR2 SVGAGI. The CDR3 covers 15 residues. V dropped 6 bases and J dropped 4; count of bases not matched to a gene: 11. DNA of the CDR3: TGTGCCAGCAGCTCGAGACAGGGTCGGGTCACTGAAGCTTTCTTT. Translated: CASSSRQGRVTEAFF.

This chain connects TRBV4-1 to TRBJ1-6; TRBD1 matches at 7 bases. This CDR3 is 15 amino acids long. J lost 6 bases, V lost 1 base, and 3 bases had no gene match. Germline V gene data show CDR1 as MGHRA and CDR2 as YSYEKL. The CDR3 DNA is TGCGCCAGCAGCCAAGGACAGGGTCTTAATTCACCCCTCCACTTT. Translation: CASSQGQGLNSPLHF.

The rearrangement joins TRBV4-2 to TRBJ2-1; D is uncertain. The CDR3 runs 13 residues. Trimming removed 1 base at V and 5 bases at J, with 6 bases between. Germline CDR1 and CDR2: LGHNA and YNFKEQ. The CDR3 DNA reads TGTGCCAGCAGCCAAGTTCTAGACAATGAGCAGTTCTTC. Translating gives CASSQVLDNEQFF.